These 8 T cell receptor beta chains came from one sample sequenced in a study of blood T cell repertoires in COVID-19. Sequencing was performed with immunoSEQ multiplex PCR; in TCRdb, only in-frame clones are kept and a portion is missing. The profile shows 88,000 or so clones, 79% of them singletons. Sample: peripheral blood. The receptors stem from a human donor in a cohort sampled during active COVID-19.

The chain carries TRBV14 and TRBJ2-5; 7 bases are shared with TRBD2. There are 15 residues in the CDR3. Trimming took 0 bases from V and 1 from J; bases not matched to a gene: 2. Germline loops: CDR1 SGHDN, CDR2 FVKESK. CDR3 sequence (DNA): TGTGCCAGCAGCCAAGATCCTAGCGGCCAAGAGACCCAGTACTTC. Translated: CASSQDPSGQETQYF.

This CDR3 reads CATSNLQTDPGNTIYF. CDR3 bases: TGTGCCACCAGCAACCTTCAGACAGATCCTGGAAACACCATATATTTT. V and J are TRBV15 and TRBJ1-3; D perhaps matches TRBD1 (5 bases). This CDR3 comprises 16 residues. V gave up 4 bases and J gave up 2 bases, with 15 bases separating them. Per germline, CDR1 LNHNV and CDR2 YYDKDF (reference sequence).

The chain links TRBV3-1 (or the pseudogene TRBV3-2) to TRBJ2-7, with D possibly matching TRBD1 (6 bases). This CDR3 spans 14 amino acids. The V gene lost 2 bases and the J gene lost 2 bases, with 10 bases spanning the gap. CDR1 is LGHDT and CDR2 is YNNKEL in the germline V gene (reference sequence). Here the CDR3 reads CASSQPDRTYEQYF. The CDR3 coding sequence is TGTGCCAGCAGCCAACCCGACAGGACCTACGAGCAGTACTTC.

This chain connects TRBV9 to TRBJ2-7; TRBD1 matches 11 bases. Germline CDR1 reads SGDLS; CDR2 reads YYNGEE. The CDR3 length is 16 residues. The V segment lost 3 bases and the J segment 6 bases; nucleotides outside the gene matches: 11. The CDR3: CASSERTGGASGEQYF. The CDR3 DNA is TGTGCCAGCAGCGAGCGGACAGGGGGCGCTTCGGGCGAGCAGTACTTC.

This clone was seen only a few times. This chain connects TRBV19 to TRBJ1-6, with D unclear. This CDR3 has 18 amino acids. The germline gives CDR1 LNHDA, CDR2 SQIVND (reference sequence). V lost 6 bases and J lost 2, with 20 bases in between. CDR3 amino acids: CASSPQSEGRTYNSPLHF. CDR3 sequence (DNA): TGTGCCAGTAGCCCTCAGTCTGAGGGAAGGACCTATAATTCACCCCTCCACTTT.

The rearrangement uses TRBV18 and TRBJ2-7; unclear D gene. The germline gives CDR1 KGHSH, CDR2 LQKENI. The germline V and J ends were trimmed by 3 bases and 0 bases, with 9 bases remaining between them. This CDR3 is 14 amino acids long. The CDR3 here is CASSPRGASYEQYF. CDR3 nucleotide sequence: TGTGCCAGCTCACCCCGCGGAGCCTCCTACGAGCAGTACTTC.

The rearrangement uses TRBV2 and TRBJ2-3; TRBD1 aligns across 9 bases. The ends lost 7 bases at V and 4 bases at J; junction bases unmatched: 6. CDR1 is SNHLY, CDR2 FYNNEI, per germline. This CDR3 has 14 residues. CDR3 nucleotides: TGTGCCAGCACCTCAGACAGGGGGGCAGATACGCAGTATTTT. Protein: CASTSDRGADTQYF. The entire variable domain, with the rest obtained from reference TRBV2 and TRBJ2-3, is as follows: EPEVTQTPSHQVTQMGQEVILRCVPISNHLYFYWYRQILGQKVEFLVSFYNNEISEKSEIFDDQFSVERPDGSNFTLKIRSTKLEDSAMYFCASTSDRGADTQYFGPGTRLTVL.

The chain carries TRBV5-6 and TRBJ2-5; 7 bases match TRBD2. The germline gives CDR1 SGHDT, CDR2 YYEEEE. The CDR3 covers 15 residues. Trimming cost V 4 bases and J 1 base; bases outside gene matches: 7. In DNA, the CDR3 is TGTGCCAGCAGCCCCCGCGGGGGTCTCCAAGAGACCCAGTACTTC. Amino acids: CASSPRGGLQETQYF.